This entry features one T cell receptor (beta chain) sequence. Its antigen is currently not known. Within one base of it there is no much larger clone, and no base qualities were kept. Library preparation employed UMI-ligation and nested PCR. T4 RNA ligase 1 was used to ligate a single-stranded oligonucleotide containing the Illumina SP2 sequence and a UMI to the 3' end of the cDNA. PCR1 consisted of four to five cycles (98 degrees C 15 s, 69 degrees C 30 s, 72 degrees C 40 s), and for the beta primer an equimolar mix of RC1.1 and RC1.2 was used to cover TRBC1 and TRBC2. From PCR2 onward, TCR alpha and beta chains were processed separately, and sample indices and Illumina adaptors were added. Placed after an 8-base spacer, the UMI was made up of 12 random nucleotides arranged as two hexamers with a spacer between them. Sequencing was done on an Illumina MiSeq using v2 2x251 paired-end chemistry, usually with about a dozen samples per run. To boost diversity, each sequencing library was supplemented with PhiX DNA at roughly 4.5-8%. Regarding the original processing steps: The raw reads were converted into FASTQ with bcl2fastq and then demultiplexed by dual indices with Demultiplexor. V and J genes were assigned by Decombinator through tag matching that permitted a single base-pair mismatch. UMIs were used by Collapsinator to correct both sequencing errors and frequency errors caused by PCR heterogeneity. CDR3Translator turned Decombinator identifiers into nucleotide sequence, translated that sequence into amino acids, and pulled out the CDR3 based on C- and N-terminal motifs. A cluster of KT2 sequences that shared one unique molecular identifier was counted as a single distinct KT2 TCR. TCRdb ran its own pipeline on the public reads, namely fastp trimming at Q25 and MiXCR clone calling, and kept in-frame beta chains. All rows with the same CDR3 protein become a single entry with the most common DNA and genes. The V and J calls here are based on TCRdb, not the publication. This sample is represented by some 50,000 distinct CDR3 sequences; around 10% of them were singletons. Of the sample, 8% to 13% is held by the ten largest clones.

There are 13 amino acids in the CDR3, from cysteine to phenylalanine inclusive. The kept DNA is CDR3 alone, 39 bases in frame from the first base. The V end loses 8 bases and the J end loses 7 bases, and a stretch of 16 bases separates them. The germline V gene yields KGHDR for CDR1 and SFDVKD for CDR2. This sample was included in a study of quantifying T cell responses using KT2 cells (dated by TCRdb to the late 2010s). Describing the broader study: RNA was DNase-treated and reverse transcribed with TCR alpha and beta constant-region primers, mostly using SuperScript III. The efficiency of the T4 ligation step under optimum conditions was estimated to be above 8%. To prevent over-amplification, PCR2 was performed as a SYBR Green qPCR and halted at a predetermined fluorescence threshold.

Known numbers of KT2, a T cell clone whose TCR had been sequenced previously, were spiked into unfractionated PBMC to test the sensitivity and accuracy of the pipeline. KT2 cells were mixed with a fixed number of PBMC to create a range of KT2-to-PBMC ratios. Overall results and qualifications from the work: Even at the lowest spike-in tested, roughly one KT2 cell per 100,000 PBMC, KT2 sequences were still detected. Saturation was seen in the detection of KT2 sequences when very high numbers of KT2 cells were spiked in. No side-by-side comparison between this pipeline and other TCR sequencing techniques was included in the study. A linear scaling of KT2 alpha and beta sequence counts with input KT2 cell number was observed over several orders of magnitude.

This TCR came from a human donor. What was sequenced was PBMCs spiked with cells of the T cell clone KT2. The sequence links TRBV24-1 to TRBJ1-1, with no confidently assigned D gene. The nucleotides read TGTGCCACCAAACCTCGGACGAGCAGTGAAGCTTTCTTT. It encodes CATKPRTSSEAFF.